This record covers a single TCR beta chain. Its antigen remains unidentified. These data are taken from a study of T cell responses to AZD1222 COVID-19 vaccine. Findings and caveats of the study: Close to half of all spike-specific TCRs reportedly target regions of the variants that are unmutated. There were mostly white British donors and more females than males, and clonal diversity was possibly underestimated. Repertoires in all cases were sampled only once the peak T cell response had passed.

The CDR3 has 14 residues. In germline, CDR1 is SGHDT, CDR2 YYEEEE. V was trimmed by 0 bases and J by 0 bases, leaving 6 bases between them. Using immunoSEQ multiplex PCR, the repertoire was profiled, and TCRdb retains in-frame clones only, with some absent. The sample consists of tens of thousands of clones, about 88% of them appearing once. This rearrangement joins TRBV5-6 to TRBJ1-2; D unresolved. The material sequenced was peripheral blood, taken on day 0 of AZD1222 vaccination. The origin of this receptor is an adult in good health. CDR3 protein: CASSLAGPNYGYTF. The CDR3 DNA reads TGTGCCAGCAGCTTGGCCGGCCCTAACTATGGCTACACCTTC.